The 7 T cell receptor beta chains presented below share a single source sample, sequenced in a study of blood T cell repertoires in COVID-19. The protocol was immunoSEQ multiplex PCR, while the TCRdb copy is restricted to in-frame clones and leaves out a portion. Here the sample spans 150,000 to 200,000 clones, under 90% being singletons. The sample taken for sequencing was PBMCs or T cells enriched from blood (not recorded which). These receptor sequences come from a man aged 55 to 70 who had recovered from COVID-19.

Here the CDR3 DNA reads TGTGCCTGGAGTCTCGAGAGGGACAGCAATTCACCCCTCCACTTT. Protein product: CAWSLERDSNSPLHF. This chain uses TRBV30 with TRBJ1-6; 7 positions match TRBD1. J gave up 7 bases and V 2 bases, and 8 bases lay outside the gene matches. Germline V gene data show CDR1 as GTSNPN and CDR2 as SVGIG (reference sequence). There are 15 residues in the CDR3.

The chain is built from TRBV7-2 and TRBJ2-5; D remains ambiguous. Germline V gene sequence: CDR1 SGHTA, CDR2 FQGNSA. V lost 6 bases and J lost 3, with 17 bases in between. The CDR3 spans 15 residues. The CDR3, as DNA: TGTGCCAGCAGAAGCCGGGTCAACCACGAAGAGACCCAGTACTTC. Residues: CASRSRVNHEETQYF.

The chain carries TRBV14 and TRBJ2-1, with 8 bases fitting TRBD2. Per germline, CDR1 SGHDN and CDR2 FVKESK. J lost 4 bases, V lost 1 base, and 6 bases had no gene match. CDR3 length equals 16 residues. The CDR3 DNA reads TGTGCCAGCAGCCAAGTTGGGGCGGGGGGTTACAATGAGCAGTTCTTC. Residues: CASSQVGAGGYNEQFF.

J is TRBJ1-6 and V is TRBV3-1 (or the pseudogene TRBV3-2); TRBD1 agrees at 8 bases. Germline V gene data show CDR1 as LGHDT and CDR2 as YNNKEL (reference sequence). The CDR3 is 16 residues long. V was pared by 4 bases and J by 7 bases, with 9 bases of the junction left unmatched. In DNA form, the CDR3 reads TGTGCCAGCAGCCTAGAGGGACAGGCAGCAAATTCACCCCTCCACTTT. Its protein product is CASSLEGQAANSPLHF.

J is TRBJ1-4 and V is TRBV28; 8 bases map to TRBD1. V trimming: 8 bases; J trimming: 0 bases; junction bases outside the gene matches: 8. The germline gives CDR1 MDHEN, CDR2 SYDVKM. The CDR3 spans 16 residues. The chain's CDR3 is CASGGQGLTTNEKLFF. CDR3 bases: TGTGCCAGCGGAGGACAGGGATTAACAACTAATGAAAAACTGTTTTTT.

This rearrangement joins TRBV5-4 to TRBJ1-1; 8 bases are shared with TRBD1. CDR1 and CDR2 from the germline V gene are SGHNT and YYREEE (reference sequence). Losses at the gene ends were 10 bases for V and 3 bases for J; bases not matched to a gene: 8. The length of the CDR3 is 13 residues. CDR3 nucleotides: TGTGCCGGACAGGGCCCTAAGGACACTGAAGCTTTCTTT. Its translation is CAGQGPKDTEAFF.

The rearrangement links TRBV19 to TRBJ1-2; D remains ambiguous. V was cut by 1 base and J by 12 bases, with 18 bases left in between. Germline V gene sequence: CDR1 LNHDA, CDR2 SQIVND (reference sequence). The CDR3 loop spans 14 amino acids. In nucleotides, the CDR3 is TGTGCCAGTAGTATAGTTAGCTCCTATGGCTATCACACCTTC. This gives the protein CASSIVSSYGYHTF.